There are many counts of the clone carrying this T cell receptor (beta chain). Its target is not known. V lost 9 bases, J lost 5 bases, and 14 bases stayed unmatched. The CDR3 has 15 residues. The germline V gene has CDR1 SGDLS and CDR2 YYNGEE. Template material for amplifying TCR beta CDR3 regions consisted of RNA transcripts. The TCR CDR3 first-round RT-PCR relied on the HTBI primer set. In TCRdb, the multiplex PCR reads were re-called with MiXCR into one record per CDR3 protein. Of roughly 170,000 distinct CDR3 sequences in the sample, about a sixth are singletons; the top ten hold roughly 30%. The data derive from a study of T cells in Graves' hyperthyroidism and ophthalmopathy. General study results and limits: Most thyroid clonotypes with frequency above 0.001 were detected in blood.

This receptor was obtained from a woman between 50 and 59 years old with Graves' hyperthyroidism. Sequenced: blood. This chain connects TRBV9 to TRBJ2-5; 9 nucleotides align to TRBD1. CDR3 DNA sequence: TGTGCCACCGCTAGGTGGGACAGGGAAGATGAGACCCAGTACTTC. Protein sequence: CATARWDREDETQYF.